Listed here are 7 T cell receptor beta chains from one sample, sequenced in a study of T cell responses to AZD1222 COVID-19 vaccine. Sequencing was performed with immunoSEQ multiplex PCR; in TCRdb, only in-frame clones are kept and a portion is missing. The sample consists of 150,000 to 200,000 clones, roughly 92% of them appearing once. Sequencing was performed on peripheral blood, taken on day 0 of AZD1222 vaccination. The receptors shown here come from an adult in good health.

The V gene is TRBV10-3, the J gene TRBJ2-1; TRBD2 might be the D (7 bases). Trimming cost V 9 bases and J 8 bases, with 14 bases left between them. This CDR3 region has 12 residues. Germline V CDR1 and CDR2: ENHRY, SYGVKD. For the CDR3, the DNA is TGTGCCATTACCCCGGGGGGCCATGAGCAGTTCTTC. It is translated as CAITPGGHEQFF.

V gene TRBV6-5 combines with J gene TRBJ2-7; 7 bases fit TRBD1. Germline V lookup: CDR1 MNHEY, CDR2 SVGAGI. V was clipped by 6 bases and J by 4 bases; unmatched bases: 12. The CDR3 is 15 residues long. The CDR3 spells CASSARLGQLYEQYF. The CDR3 DNA is TGTGCCAGCAGCGCTAGACTGGGACAGTTATACGAGCAGTACTTC.

This clone showed up just once. V usage is TRBV18 and J usage is TRBJ1-6; D call uncertain. Trimming took 2 bases from V and 0 from J, leaving 8 bases between them. There are 16 residues in the CDR3. From germline, CDR1 is KGHSH and CDR2 LQKENI. CDR3 DNA: TGTGCCAGCTCACCAAAGGGCTACTCCTATAATTCACCCCTCCACTTT. Encoded protein: CASSPKGYSYNSPLHF.

This clone turned up a few times. This chain connects TRBV30 to TRBJ1-5; D ambiguous. Looked up from germline, CDR1 is GTSNPN and CDR2 is SVGIG (reference sequence). The V and J ends lost 1 base and 6 bases respectively, with 10 bases between them. This CDR3 comprises 13 residues. In DNA form, the CDR3 reads TGTGCCTGGAGTGAAGAGAATACTCAGCCCCAGCATTTT. As protein: CAWSEENTQPQHF.

V is TRBV7-8 and J is TRBJ1-1; a possible D gene is TRBD1 (6 bases). This CDR3 has 14 residues. The germline CDR1 and CDR2 sequences are SGHVS and FQNEAQ. Trimming pared 5 bases from V and 3 bases from J, leaving 13 bases between. The DNA for the CDR3 is TGTGCCAGCAGCCCCGAGGGGGGAGACACTGAAGCTTTCTTT. As protein: CASSPEGGDTEAFF.

The CDR3 protein is CASSLALLTGSGANVLTF. The CDR3 DNA sequence: TGTGCCAGCAGCTTGGCCCTTTTAACAGGGTCCGGGGCCAACGTCCTGACTTTC. The chain joins TRBV5-6 to TRBJ2-6; a possible D gene is TRBD1 (6 bases). CDR1 and CDR2 from the germline V gene are SGHDT and YYEEEE. The CDR3 length is 18 residues. The V gene lost 0 bases and the J gene lost 4 bases, with 17 bases spanning the gap. Full variable domain (rest looked up from reference TRBV5-6 and TRBJ2-6): DAGVTQSPTHLIKTRGQQVTLRCSPKSGHDTVSWYQQALGQGPQFIFQYYEEEERQRGNFPDRFSGHQFPNYSSELNVNALLLGDSALYLCASSLALLTGSGANVLTFGAGSRLTVL.

This clone was recorded a few times. The chain is built from TRBV11-2 and TRBJ2-7, with D possibly matching TRBD2 (5 bases). There are 13 residues in the CDR3. Trimming shortened V by 0 bases and J by 7 bases, and 10 bases separated the two germline ends. Germline V gives CDR1 SGHAT, CDR2 FQNNGV. CDR3 bases: TGTGCCAGCAGCTTAGACGGAGGTGGGGAGCAGTACTTC. It translates to CASSLDGGGEQYF.